The 21 T cell receptor beta chains reported below all come from one sample, sequenced in a study of identical twins. MiXCR, run by TCRdb on the 5' RACE reads, gives a single entry per CDR3 protein. The profile shows 500,000 or so distinct CDR3 sequences, 13% to 15% of them singletons. This sample also belongs to another study, concerning yellow fever vaccine responses in identical twins.

Sequenced material: CD4+ T cells sorted from blood. These receptors came from a woman under 30 in good health.

This clonotype was counted only a few times. V gene TRBV6-2 or TRBV6-3 combines with J gene TRBJ2-5, with 7 bases fitting TRBD2. The CDR3 runs to 15 residues. V was clipped by 5 bases and J by 5 bases; unmatched bases: 11. Germline V gene data show CDR1 as MNHEY and CDR2 as SVGEGT. CDR3 in amino acids: CASSHQPLGGETQYF. CDR3 sequence (DNA): TGTGCCAGCAGTCACCAGCCCCTCGGGGGGGAGACCCAGTACTTC.

This clonotype has only a few counts. This rearrangement joins TRBV29-1 to TRBJ2-5; 8 bases match TRBD2. The CDR3 extends over 13 amino acids. V was pared by 6 bases and J by 5 bases, with 8 bases of the junction left unmatched. Looked up from germline, CDR1 is SQVTM and CDR2 is ANQGSEA. The CDR3 loop reads CSVGAGVRETQYF. As DNA, the CDR3 is TGCAGCGTAGGAGCGGGAGTGCGGGAGACCCAGTACTTC.

This clonotype turned up a few times. This chain uses TRBV6-6 with TRBJ2-7; D perhaps matches TRBD2 (5 bases). The CDR3 is 12 residues long. V was shortened by 1 base and J by 4 bases, with 5 bases between the two germline ends. Germline V CDR1 and CDR2: MNHNY, SVGAGI (reference sequence). This chain's CDR3 is CASSYLAYEQYF. The DNA of the CDR3 is TGTGCCAGCAGTTACTTAGCGTACGAGCAGTACTTC.

The table lists this clonotype with a few counts. This chain joins TRBV12-3 or TRBV12-4 and TRBJ1-5; 9 bases line up with TRBD1. J lost 4 bases, V lost 5 bases, and 6 bases had no gene match. CDR3 size: 15 residues. CDR3 in amino acids: CASSQDRGGNQPQHF. DNA for the CDR3: TGTGCCAGCAGTCAGGACAGGGGTGGTAATCAGCCCCAGCATTTT.

This rearrangement joins TRBV20-1 to TRBJ2-1; D remains ambiguous. V was pared by 0 bases and J by 2 bases, with 11 bases between. The CDR3 length is 15 residues. The germline V gene has CDR1 DFQATT and CDR2 SNEGSKA (reference sequence). The CDR3 DNA reads TGCAGTGCTAGAGATCTGGCTGCCACCTACAATGAGCAGTTCTTC. It is translated as CSARDLAATYNEQFF.

This clonotype was recorded once. This sequence joins TRBV28 and TRBJ1-2; maybe TRBD1 (5 bases). Germline values: CDR1 MDHEN, CDR2 SYDVKM. The length of the CDR3 is 15 residues. V dropped 6 bases and J dropped 7 bases, with 21 bases sitting between them. The CDR3: CASSQGTRGNGGYTF. The CDR3 coding sequence is TGTGCCAGCAGCCAAGGGACTCGGGGGAACGGTGGCTACACCTTC.

CDR3 in amino acids: CACPLGQQSYNEQFF. The CDR3 region has the DNA TGTGCCTGCCCCCTGGGACAGCAATCCTACAATGAGCAGTTCTTC. This chain joins TRBV6-1 and TRBJ2-1; TRBD1 aligns across 7 bases. There are 15 residues in the CDR3. The V gene end was trimmed by 11 bases and the J gene end by 1 base; junction bases not matched to a gene: 11. Germline assignment: CDR1 MNHNS and CDR2 SASEGT.

A few counts support this clonotype. This sequence joins TRBV7-2 and TRBJ2-5; tentatively, D is TRBD1 (6 bases). The V end was cut by 0 bases, the J end by 2 bases, with 13 bases between. This CDR3 contains 16 residues. The germline V gene encodes CDR1 SGHTA and CDR2 FQGNSA. The CDR3 bases are TGTGCCAGCAGCTTAGCGGGGACACGGTCGCAAGAGACCCAGTACTTC. It specifies CASSLAGTRSQETQYF.

V usage is TRBV6-1 and J usage is TRBJ2-1, with a weak D call TRBD1 (5 bases). V shed 2 bases and J shed 12 bases, with 11 bases lying between them. Germline CDR1 MNHNS, CDR2 SASEGT. The CDR3 has 12 residues. The CDR3 protein is CASSENLGAQFF. Written as DNA, the CDR3 is TGTGCCAGCAGTGAAAATCTTGGGGCGCAGTTCTTC.

CDR3 sequence reads: CASTRAAGVPGETQYF. The CDR3 DNA reads as TGTGCCAGCACCCGAGCCGCGGGGGTACCGGGGGAGACCCAGTACTTC. V gene TRBV6-1 combines with J gene TRBJ2-5; TRBD2 aligns across 7 bases. Germline loops: CDR1 MNHNS, CDR2 SASEGT. V dropped 7 bases and J dropped 5; count of bases not matched to a gene: 16. The CDR3 has 16 amino acids.

V is TRBV4-3 and J is TRBJ2-7; 10 nucleotides agree with TRBD2. The V segment lost 0 bases and the J segment 4 bases; nucleotides outside the gene matches: 6. Germline loops: CDR1 LGHNA, CDR2 YSLEER. The CDR3 totals 16 residues. The CDR3 coding sequence is TGCGCCAGCAGCCAAGATCTTACTAGCGGGGCATACGAGCAGTACTTC. Protein product: CASSQDLTSGAYEQYF.

Here the CDR3 reads CSARPAGPGYEQYF. The CDR3 coding sequence is TGCAGTGCTAGACCGGCGGGACCGGGCTACGAGCAGTACTTC. This chain links TRBV20-1 with TRBJ2-7; D is perhaps TRBD2 (6 bases). The CDR3 loop spans 14 amino acids. The germline V gene encodes CDR1 DFQATT and CDR2 SNEGSKA (reference sequence). V was shortened by 2 bases and J by 3 bases, with 14 bases between the two germline ends.

The V and J genes are TRBV28 and TRBJ1-1; TRBD1 matches 9 bases. This CDR3 region has 16 residues. After removal of 6 bases from V and 4 bases from J, the junction contained 12 bases not matched to a gene. Germline V gives CDR1 MDHEN, CDR2 SYDVKM. CDR3 nucleotides: TGTGCCAGCAGGCAGCTCACAGGGGGCGGGGGCACTGAAGCTTTCTTT. Encoded protein: CASRQLTGGGGTEAFF.

The rearrangement links TRBV2 to TRBJ1-2; D is unresolved. V lost 4 bases and J lost 6, with 3 bases in between. Per the germline V gene, CDR1 is SNHLY and CDR2 is FYNNEI. The CDR3 has 10 residues. CDR3 amino acids: CASSANGYTF. The CDR3 DNA sequence: TGTGCCAGCAGTGCCAATGGCTACACCTTC.

This chain links TRBV7-2 with TRBJ2-7; 7 bases are a match to TRBD2. This CDR3 has 15 amino acids. CDR1 and CDR2 from the germline V gene are SGHTA and FQGNSA. Trimming cost V 3 bases and J 5 bases; bases outside gene matches: 10. CDR3 residues: CASSFQRGVFDEQYF. The CDR3 DNA sequence: TGTGCCAGCAGCTTCCAGCGGGGAGTCTTCGACGAGCAGTACTTC.

This clonotype was recorded many times. The CDR3 spells CASSRRGETQYF. In DNA form, the CDR3 reads TGTGCCAGCAGCCGAAGGGGAGAGACCCAGTACTTC. The V call is TRBV3-1, the J call TRBJ2-5, with D maybe TRBD1 (5 bases). V was trimmed by 4 bases and J by 4 bases, leaving 7 bases between them. The germline V gene has CDR1 LGHDT and CDR2 YNNKEL (reference sequence). The CDR3 extends over 12 amino acids.

The chain uses TRBV19 and TRBJ2-7, with 12 bases lining up with TRBD2. The trim removed 7 bases at V and 3 bases at J, leaving 7 bases unmatched. Looked up from germline, CDR1 is LNHDA and CDR2 is SQIVND (reference sequence). This CDR3 has 15 residues. DNA for the CDR3: TGTGCCAGTAATGAGGGACTAGCGGGTGTCTACGAGCAGTACTTC. Translation: CASNEGLAGVYEQYF.

The chain has TRBV29-1 and TRBJ2-7; D ambiguous. V was clipped by 0 bases and J by 6 bases, with 9 bases between them. Germline CDR1 reads SQVTM; CDR2 reads ANQGSEA. This CDR3 spans 12 amino acids. The CDR3 DNA follows: TGCAGCGTTGAAGATAGTAGGGCCGAGCAGTACTTC. Its protein is CSVEDSRAEQYF.

V usage is TRBV2 and J usage is TRBJ1-2, with D maybe TRBD1 (5 bases). This CDR3 contains 13 residues. V was clipped by 6 bases and J by 7 bases, with 15 bases between them. CDR1 and CDR2 from the germline V gene are SNHLY and FYNNEI. Written as DNA, the CDR3 is TGTGCCAGCAGCCCAGGGCACCCGCCTGGCTACACCTTC. Protein sequence: CASSPGHPPGYTF.

The CDR3 region has the DNA TGTGCCAGCACATCTAGGGGGGTATCTAATAGCGAGCAGTACTTC. Encoded protein: CASTSRGVSNSEQYF. The chain joins TRBV7-2 to TRBJ2-7; possibly TRBD1 or TRBD2 for D (6 bases each). With 7 bases removed from V and 6 bases from J, the gap between germline ends came to 22 bases. Germline values: CDR1 SGHTA, CDR2 FQGNSA. The CDR3 is 15 residues long.

The V gene is TRBV29-1, the J gene TRBJ2-1, with 8 bases fitting TRBD2. V shed 4 bases and J 1 base; nucleotides not matched to a gene: 12. Germline V CDR1 and CDR2: SQVTM, ANQGSEA. This CDR3 comprises 17 residues. The CDR3 region has the DNA TGCAGCGTTGCATCCACAACTAGCGGCAGATCCTACAATGAGCAGTTCTTC. Its protein product is CSVASTTSGRSYNEQFF.